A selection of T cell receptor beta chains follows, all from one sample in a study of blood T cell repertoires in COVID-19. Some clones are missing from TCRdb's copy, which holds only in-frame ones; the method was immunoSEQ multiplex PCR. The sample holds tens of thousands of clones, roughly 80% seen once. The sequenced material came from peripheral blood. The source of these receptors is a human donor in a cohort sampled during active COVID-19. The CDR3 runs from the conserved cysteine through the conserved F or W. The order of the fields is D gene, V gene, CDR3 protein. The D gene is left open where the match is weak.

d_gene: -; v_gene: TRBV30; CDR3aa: CAWNVEGEGYGYTF
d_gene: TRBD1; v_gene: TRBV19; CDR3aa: CASTTGGFGYGYTF
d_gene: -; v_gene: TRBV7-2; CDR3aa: CASSPNPNYEQYF
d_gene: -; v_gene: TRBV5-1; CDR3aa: CASSLTGGSSYEQYF
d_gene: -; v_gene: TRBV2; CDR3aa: CASLYAPNTEAFF
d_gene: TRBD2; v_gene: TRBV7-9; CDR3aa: CASSPRVASGGEGYEQYF
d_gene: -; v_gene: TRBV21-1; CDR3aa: CASSKKGGGTSTDTQYF
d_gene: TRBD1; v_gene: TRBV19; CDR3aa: CASKLGQGAQPQHF
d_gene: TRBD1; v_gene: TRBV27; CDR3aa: CASRLQGFNEKLFF
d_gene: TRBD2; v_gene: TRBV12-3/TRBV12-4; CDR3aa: CASSLWGGSEQYF
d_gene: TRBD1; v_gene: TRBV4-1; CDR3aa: CASSQDRQGRYEQYF
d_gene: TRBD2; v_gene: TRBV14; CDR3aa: CASRRGGSYNEQFF
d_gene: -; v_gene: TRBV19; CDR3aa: CASRQGPEAFF
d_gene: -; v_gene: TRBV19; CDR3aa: CASSIGGITEAFF
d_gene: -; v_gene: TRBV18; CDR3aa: CASSPTGRRTEAFF
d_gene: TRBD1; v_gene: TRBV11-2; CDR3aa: CASSSGQGYEQYF
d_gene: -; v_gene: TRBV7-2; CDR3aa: CASSLEFVPVAGRNYEQYF